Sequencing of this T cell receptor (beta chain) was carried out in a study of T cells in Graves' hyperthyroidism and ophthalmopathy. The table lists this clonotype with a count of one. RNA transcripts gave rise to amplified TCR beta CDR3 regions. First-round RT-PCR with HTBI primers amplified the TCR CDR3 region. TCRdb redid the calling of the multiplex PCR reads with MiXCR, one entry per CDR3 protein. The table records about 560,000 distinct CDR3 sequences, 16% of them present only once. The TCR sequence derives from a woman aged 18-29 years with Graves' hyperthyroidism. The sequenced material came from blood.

The CDR3 protein is CASSDFFGTSGRRACEQYF. The CDR3 bases are TGTGCCAGCAGTGATTTTTTCGGGACTAGCGGGAGAAGGGCCTGCGAGCAGTACTTC. J is TRBJ2-7 and V is TRBV7-8; 14 nucleotides align to TRBD2. CDR3 length: 19 amino acids. The germline V gene encodes CDR1 SGHVS and CDR2 FQNEAQ. The trim removed 6 bases at V and 6 bases at J, leaving 19 bases unmatched.